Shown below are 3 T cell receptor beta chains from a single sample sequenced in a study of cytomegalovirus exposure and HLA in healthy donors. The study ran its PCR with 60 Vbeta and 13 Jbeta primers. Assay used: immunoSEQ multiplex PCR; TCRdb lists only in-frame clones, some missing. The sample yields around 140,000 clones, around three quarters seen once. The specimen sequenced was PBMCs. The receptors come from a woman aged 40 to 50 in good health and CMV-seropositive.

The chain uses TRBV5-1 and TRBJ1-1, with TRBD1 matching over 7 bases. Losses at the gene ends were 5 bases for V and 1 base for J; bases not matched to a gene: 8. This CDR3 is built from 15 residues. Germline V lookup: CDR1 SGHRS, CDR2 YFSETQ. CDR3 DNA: TGCGCCAGCAGTCGTGAGGGGGCGGGGAACACTGAAGCTTTCTTT. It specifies CASSREGAGNTEAFF.

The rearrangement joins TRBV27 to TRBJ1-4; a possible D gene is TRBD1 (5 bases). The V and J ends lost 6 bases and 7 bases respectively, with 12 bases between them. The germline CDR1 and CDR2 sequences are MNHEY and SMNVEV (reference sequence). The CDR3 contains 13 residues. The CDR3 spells CASSLREGEKLFF. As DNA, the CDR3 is TGTGCCAGCAGCCTCAGGGAGGGTGAAAAACTGTTTTTT.

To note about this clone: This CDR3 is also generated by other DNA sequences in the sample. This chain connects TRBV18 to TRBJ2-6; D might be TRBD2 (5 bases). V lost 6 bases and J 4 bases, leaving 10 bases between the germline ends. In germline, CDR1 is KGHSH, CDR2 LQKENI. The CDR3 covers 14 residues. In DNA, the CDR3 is TGTGCCAGCTCTCCATCGGGGGGGGCCAACGTCCTGACTTTC. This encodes CASSPSGGANVLTF. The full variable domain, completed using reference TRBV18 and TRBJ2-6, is NAGVMQNPRHLVRRRGQEARLRCSPMKGHSHVYWYRQLPEEGLKFMVYLQKENIIDESGMPKERFSAEFPKEGPSILRIQQVVRGDSAAYFCASSPSGGANVLTFGAGSRLTVL.